The entry below gives a single TCR beta chain sequence along with its context. TCRdb analysed the PCR reads with MiXCR anew, one entry per CDR3 protein. The sample lists about 10,000 distinct CDR3 sequences; 55% to 75% were seen once. Germline V CDR1 and CDR2: MDHEN, SYDVKM. The CDR3 consists of 14 residues. The data belong to a study of tumor-infiltrating lymphocytes in oesophageal squamous cell carcinoma. This chain connects TRBV28 to TRBJ2-6; 9 bases align to TRBD1. TRBJ2-7 explains the end of the DNA better; the J call may be wrong. Sequencing was done on a sample of esophageal tumor tissue. This TCR was sampled from a female donor with esophageal squamous cell carcinoma. The CDR3 DNA follows: TGTGCCAGCAGTACGACAGGGGGAGCCTACGAGCAGTACTTC. Encoded protein: CASSTTGGAYEQYF.